The 16 T cell receptor beta chains given below trace back to one sample, sequenced in a study of identical twins. TCRdb analysed the 5' RACE reads with MiXCR anew, one entry per CDR3 protein. The table shows 1.5 million to 2 million distinct CDR3 sequences, with around 33% occurring only once. Sequencing was carried out using cord blood. These receptors were taken from a newborn girl in good health.

This clonotype was seen a handful of times. The chain employs TRBV29-1 and TRBJ1-4; no firm D call. The CDR3 is 13 amino acids. The V end lost 4 bases, the J end lost 8 bases, and 14 bases lay between the germline ends. Germline CDR1 and CDR2: SQVTM and ANQGSEA. The CDR3 region has the DNA TGCAGCGTTGGGGGATCGGCATGGGAAAAACTGTTTTTT. Its protein product is CSVGGSAWEKLFF. Together with reference TRBV29-1 and TRBJ1-4, the CDR3 gives the full variable domain: SAVISQKPSRDICQRGTSLTIQCQVDSQVTMMFWYRQQPGQSLTLIATANQGSEATYESGFVIDKFPISRPNLTFSTLTVSNMSPEDSSIYLCSVGGSAWEKLFFGSGTQLSVL.

A remark on this clonotype: This may come from a read error, since a much larger clone is one base off. J is TRBJ1-2 and V is TRBV29-1; D not resolved. With 4 bases removed from V and 1 base from J, the gap between germline ends came to 16 bases. Looked up from germline, CDR1 is SQVTM and CDR2 is ANQGSEA. The CDR3 loop spans 15 amino acids. CDR3 nucleotide sequence: TGCAGCGTTGCTGCCCTGACACCCTATAACTATGGCTACACCTTC. This encodes CSVAALTPYNYGYTF.

This clonotype has ten or more counts. This sequence joins TRBV2 and TRBJ2-3; unclear D gene. Germline CDR1 and CDR2: SNHLY and FYNNEI. This CDR3 region has 12 residues. Trimming removed 7 bases from V and 3 bases from J, with 8 bases in between. The CDR3: CASKAVTDTQYF. The DNA for the CDR3 is TGTGCCAGCAAGGCGGTAACAGATACGCAGTATTTT.

This clonotype was counted a few times. The chain is built from TRBV6-2 or TRBV6-3 and TRBJ1-5; tentative D call: TRBD1 (5 bases). The V end lost 5 bases, the J end lost 5 bases, and 13 bases lay between the germline ends. The length of the CDR3 is 14 residues. Germline CDR1 is MNHEY and CDR2 is SVGEGT. This chain's CDR3 is CASSPGGVYQPQHF. As DNA, the CDR3 is TGTGCCAGCAGTCCGGGGGGGGTGTATCAGCCCCAGCATTTT.

The chain combines TRBV20-1 with TRBJ2-7; the D gene is possibly TRBD2 (5 bases). Germline CDR1 reads DFQATT; CDR2 reads SNEGSKA (reference sequence). V lost 0 bases, J lost 2 bases, and 14 bases lay in between. The CDR3 extends over 15 amino acids. DNA for the CDR3: TGCAGTGCTAGAGATTATGAGGGTAAAGCCTACGAGCAGTACTTC. It yields the protein CSARDYEGKAYEQYF.

This clonotype was recorded many times. CDR3 coding DNA: TGCAGTGCTAGAGATGCAGCGGGAGAGCAGTTCTTC. Its protein product is CSARDAAGEQFF. The chain links TRBV20-1 to TRBJ2-1; 7 bases match TRBD2. The CDR3 loop spans 12 amino acids. The V gene end was trimmed by 0 bases and the J gene end by 10 bases; junction bases not matched to a gene: 3. Germline loops: CDR1 DFQATT, CDR2 SNEGSKA (reference sequence).

This clonotype was seen many times. This sequence joins TRBV6-1 and TRBJ2-3; 11 nucleotides align to TRBD2. The CDR3 consists of 17 residues. Germline V gene sequence: CDR1 MNHNS, CDR2 SASEGT. J was trimmed by 2 bases and V by 6 bases; bases with no gene match: 10. The CDR3 DNA is TGTGCCAGCAGCCCCACCGGGACTAGCGGACACACAGATACGCAGTATTTT. This translates into CASSPTGTSGHTDTQYF.

The V and J genes are TRBV29-1 and TRBJ2-7, with 10 bases aligning to TRBD1. CDR3 size: 16 residues. V lost 1 base to trimming and J lost 4 bases; unmatched junction nucleotides: 10. The germline gives CDR1 SQVTM, CDR2 ANQGSEA. This CDR3 reads CSVEGPRDRGRYEQYF. Written as DNA, the CDR3 is TGCAGCGTTGAAGGGCCCCGGGACAGGGGAAGGTACGAGCAGTACTTC.

This clonotype was seen once. The junction departs from the called germline gene at one end, perhaps through a read error. The CDR3 here is CTSSFYERGDTQYF. The CDR3, as DNA: TGCACCAGCAGCTTCTATGAGCGGGGAGATACGCAGTATTTT. This sequence joins TRBV5-1 and TRBJ2-3; 7 nucleotides line up with TRBD2. The CDR3 covers 14 residues. Germline values: CDR1 SGHRS, CDR2 YFSETQ.

V and J are TRBV7-2 and TRBJ2-1; the D call may be TRBD1 or TRBD2 (6 bases each). The CDR3 runs 15 residues. Between the trimmed V and J ends, which lost 0 bases and 6 bases, there was a span of 12 bases. Germline V gene lookup returns CDR1 SGHTA and CDR2 FQGNSA. CDR3 loop: CASSLAQGGCNEQFF. The CDR3 DNA follows: TGTGCCAGCAGCTTAGCACAGGGAGGATGCAATGAGCAGTTCTTC.

This clonotype was recorded a few times. This chain links TRBV6-6 with TRBJ1-5, with D perhaps TRBD1 (6 bases). The germline V gene has CDR1 MNHNY and CDR2 SVGAGI (reference sequence). The CDR3 consists of 16 residues. The V end lost 4 bases, the J end lost 3 bases, and 16 bases lay between the germline ends. CDR3 residues: CASSSGRGTHNQPQHF. CDR3 DNA sequence: TGTGCCAGCAGTTCTGGGAGAGGGACACACAATCAGCCCCAGCATTTT.

This clonotype was detected once. This chain uses TRBV6-5 with TRBJ1-1; a weak D match, TRBD1 (6 bases). CDR1 and CDR2 from the germline V gene are MNHEY and SVGAGI. The germline V and J ends were trimmed by 6 bases and 6 bases, with 14 bases remaining between them. CDR3 size: 13 residues. The DNA of the CDR3 is TGTGCCAGCAGCGTACACGGGGGCTCTGAAGCTTTCTTT. Amino acids: CASSVHGGSEAFF.

The chain recombines TRBV5-1 with TRBJ1-1, with D uncertain. CDR1 SGHRS and CDR2 YFSETQ come from the germline V gene. Trimming took off 0 bases at V and 6 bases at J, with 9 bases between the two ends. The CDR3 is 13 amino acids. The CDR3 spells CASSLEVFSEAFF. The DNA for the CDR3 is TGCGCCAGCAGCTTGGAGGTCTTCTCTGAAGCTTTCTTT.

The chain combines TRBV20-1 with TRBJ2-3, with 9 bases aligning to TRBD1. The CDR3 runs 15 residues. With V trimmed by 1 base and J by 6 bases, 8 bases remained unmatched. Germline V gives CDR1 DFQATT, CDR2 SNEGSKA (reference sequence). CDR3 nucleotides: TGCAGTGCTAGAGGAGGGGACAGGGCTCCTGATACGCAGTATTTT. It is translated as CSARGGDRAPDTQYF.

This clonotype appeared a few times. This chain connects TRBV7-8 to TRBJ2-3; a weak D match, TRBD1 (5 bases). The CDR3 length is 16 residues. CDR1 and CDR2 from the germline V gene are SGHVS and FQNEAQ. V was shortened by 6 bases and J by 2 bases, with 18 bases between the two germline ends. CDR3 residues: CASRTGTSWATDTQYF. The CDR3 region has the DNA TGTGCCAGCAGAACAGGAACCTCTTGGGCCACAGATACGCAGTATTTT.

V and J are TRBV29-1 and TRBJ2-7; possibly TRBD2 for D (6 bases). V was cut by 4 bases and J by 12 bases, with 19 bases left in between. The CDR3 loop spans 12 amino acids. Per germline, CDR1 SQVTM and CDR2 ANQGSEA. The CDR3 spells CSVGDFSREGYF. CDR3 DNA sequence: TGCAGCGTTGGGGACTTCTCACGCGAGGGGTACTTC.